These T cell receptor beta chains were read from a single sample in a study of CD8 T cells in ankylosing spondylitis. TCRdb ran MiXCR on the 5' RACE reads and lists one entry per CDR3 protein. The repertoire holds 350,000 to 400,000 distinct CDR3 sequences, with approximately 22% as singletons. What was sequenced was blood, either unsorted or a sorted T cell fraction (not recorded which). The receptors shown here come from a male donor with ankylosing spondylitis or in good health (not recorded which). CDR3s include the opening cysteine and the closing phenylalanine or tryptophan. D genes are given only for firm matches. The size field is filled for only some rows; it gives once, few, many or a size class.

J gene	clone size	D gene	V gene	CDR3 protein	CDR3 DNA
TRBJ2-3	few	-	TRBV7-9	CASSRIGTDTQYF	TGTGCCAGTTCAAGAATTGGCACAGATACGCAGTATTTT
TRBJ1-6	few	-	TRBV5-1	CASSLTTGSGSPLHF	TGCGCCAGCAGCTTGACCACAGGATCTGGTTCACCCCTCCACTTT
TRBJ2-2	-	TRBD1	TRBV12-5	CASGTGLTDTGELFF	TGTGCTAGTGGGACAGGGTTGACCGACACCGGGGAGCTGTTTTTT
TRBJ2-4	-	-	TRBV6-8	CASRHRPLGGKNIQYF	TGTGCCAGCAGGCACAGGCCCCTGGGGGGCAAAAACATTCAGTACTTC
TRBJ1-3	many	TRBD1	TRBV20-1	CSAREWGQGLDTIYF	TGCAGTGCTAGGGAGTGGGGACAGGGTTTAGACACCATATATTTT
TRBJ2-7	few	TRBD1	TRBV5-6	CASSFTTGPSYEQYF	TGTGCCAGCAGCTTCACGACAGGGCCTTCCTACGAGCAGTACTTC
TRBJ2-7	few	-	TRBV3-1	CASSQDGAAQYF	TGTGCCAGCAGCCAAGATGGGGCGGCGCAGTACTTC
TRBJ1-5	few	TRBD1	TRBV28	CASSLWTGTGDQPQHF	TGTGCCAGCAGTTTATGGACCGGGACAGGGGATCAGCCCCAGCATTTT
TRBJ2-7	few	-	TRBV11-2	CASSSPIQDGFSYEQYF	TGTGCCAGCAGCTCCCCCATCCAGGACGGATTCTCCTACGAGCAGTACTTC
TRBJ2-7	-	-	TRBV7-2	CASSPGRIRYEQYF	TGTGCCAGCAGCCCGGGACGGATTCGGTACGAGCAGTACTTC
TRBJ2-5	-	-	TRBV18	CASSAAETQYF	TGTGCCAGCTCCGCGGCAGAGACCCAGTACTTC
TRBJ1-6	-	-	TRBV28	CASSRRDFNSPLHF	TGTGCCAGCAGTCGACGGGACTTTAATTCACCCCTCCACTTT
TRBJ1-1	many	-	TRBV13	CASSLEGDPGNEAFF	TGTGCCAGCAGCTTAGAGGGGGACCCTGGCAATGAAGCTTTCTTT
TRBJ2-5	few	TRBD1	TRBV20-1	CSARGVDRGETQYF	TGCAGTGCTAGAGGGGTGGACAGGGGAGAGACCCAGTACTTC
TRBJ2-1	few	TRBD2	TRBV20-1	CSARDLAGHNEQFF	TGCAGTGCTAGAGATCTAGCGGGGCACAATGAGCAGTTCTTC
TRBJ1-4	-	-	TRBV7-6	CASSPDRTNEKLFF	TGTGCCAGCAGCCCTGACAGAACTAATGAAAAACTGTTTTTT
TRBJ2-5	-	TRBD1	TRBV10-3	CAISEGQGIQETQYF	TGTGCCATCAGTGAGGGACAGGGGATCCAAGAGACCCAGTACTTC
TRBJ1-2	few	-	TRBV7-9	CASSAMLSKQDGYTF	TGTGCCAGCAGCGCTATGCTCTCGAAGCAGGATGGCTACACCTTC
TRBJ2-7	-	TRBD2	TRBV5-6	CASTVGLAGSYEQYF	TGTGCCAGCACCGTTGGACTAGCGGGGTCCTACGAGCAGTACTTC
TRBJ2-1	-	-	TRBV12-3/TRBV12-4	CASSIERGMGQFF	TGTGCCAGCAGTATAGAACGGGGCATGGGGCAGTTCTTC
TRBJ2-3	-	-	TRBV20-1	CSARDWQSTDTQYF	TGCAGTGCTAGAGATTGGCAGAGCACAGATACGCAGTATTTT
TRBJ2-3	-	-	TRBV28	CASSWTTLTDTQYF	TGTGCCAGCTCTTGGACTACCCTCACAGATACGCAGTATTTT
TRBJ2-3	few	-	TRBV20-1	CSARDHLADFTDTQYF	TGCAGTGCTAGAGATCATCTGGCCGATTTCACAGATACGCAGTATTTT
TRBJ2-7	-	TRBD1	TRBV29-1	CSGQDRGGEQYF	TGCAGCGGACAGGACAGGGGAGGAGAGCAGTACTTC
TRBJ1-5	-	TRBD1	TRBV15	CATSGDGTAGNQPQHF	TGTGCCACCAGCGGAGACGGGACAGCCGGCAATCAGCCCCAGCATTTT
TRBJ2-5	few	TRBD2	TRBV29-1	CSVEPGGQETQYF	TGCAGCGTTGAACCCGGGGGGCAAGAGACCCAGTACTTC
TRBJ2-7	-	TRBD2	TRBV7-9	CASSLALGGAPYEQYF	TGTGCCAGCAGCTTAGCCCTGGGAGGGGCCCCCTACGAGCAGTACTTC
TRBJ2-1	-	-	TRBV5-6	CVSSFVGEEQFF	TGTGTCAGCAGCTTCGTCGGAGAAGAGCAGTTCTTC
TRBJ1-1	-	TRBD1	TRBV29-1	CSVDPGGTGEAFF	TGCAGCGTCGATCCAGGGGGAACGGGTGAAGCTTTCTTT
TRBJ1-1	-	TRBD1	TRBV24-1	CATSDLVAGGANTEAFF	TGTGCCACCAGTGATTTGGTAGCAGGGGGAGCGAACACTGAAGCTTTCTTT
TRBJ2-7	-	-	TRBV29-1	CSVVDPTTTYEQYF	TGCAGCGTTGTCGACCCCACCACGACCTACGAGCAGTACTTC
TRBJ1-3	-	-	TRBV11-2	CASSLGPGPPSGNTIYF	TGTGCCAGCAGCTTAGGGCCGGGACCTCCATCTGGAAACACCATATATTTT
TRBJ2-3	-	-	TRBV16	CASSQLGLQESYF	TGTGCCAGCAGCCAACTGGGCCTCCAAGAGTCGTATTTT
TRBJ2-1	-	-	TRBV20-1	CSANPPWTVLRNEQFF	TGCAGTGCCAACCCCCCCTGGACGGTCCTTCGCAATGAGCAGTTCTTC
TRBJ2-1	-	TRBD2	TRBV29-1	CSVQLAGGSSYNEQFF	TGCAGCGTTCAACTAGCGGGGGGGAGCTCCTACAATGAGCAGTTCTTC
TRBJ2-2	few	-	TRBV7-8	CASSLGTAPRELFF	TGTGCCAGCAGCTTAGGAACCGCTCCCCGGGAGCTGTTTTTT
TRBJ2-3	few	TRBD1	TRBV29-1	CSVEKQGIEQYF	TGCAGCGTTGAAAAACAGGGGATTGAGCAGTATTTT
TRBJ2-3	-	-	TRBV4-1	CASSQGRTDTQYF	TGCGCCAGCAGCCAGGGTAGAACAGATACGCAGTATTTT
TRBJ1-5	few	-	TRBV6-1	CASKGRASNQPQHF	TGTGCCAGCAAAGGGAGGGCTAGCAATCAGCCCCAGCATTTT
TRBJ1-4	many	TRBD1	TRBV24-1	CATSDSGGSDEKLFF	TGTGCCACCAGTGATTCAGGGGGCTCGGATGAAAAACTGTTTTTT
TRBJ2-2	few	TRBD2	TRBV12-3/TRBV12-4	CTFSPPRLAGENTGELFF	TGTACCTTCAGTCCCCCAAGGCTAGCGGGGGAGAACACCGGGGAGCTGTTTTTT
TRBJ2-2	few	-	TRBV14	CASSQIVTPGELFF	TGTGCCAGCAGCCAGATAGTGACACCCGGGGAGCTGTTTTTT
TRBJ2-7	-	-	TRBV28	CASSFFHTSTHPGEQYF	TGTGCCAGCAGTTTTTTCCACACTTCGACGCACCCGGGCGAGCAGTACTTC
TRBJ2-1	-	-	TRBV27	CASGMNEQFF	TGTGCCAGCGGCATGAATGAGCAGTTCTTC
TRBJ2-1	few	TRBD1	TRBV5-1	CASSSQGVGWNEQFF	TGCGCCAGCAGCTCACAGGGGGTAGGGTGGAATGAGCAGTTCTTC
TRBJ1-2	many	-	TRBV5-1	CASSPGIYGYTF	TGCGCCAGCAGCCCGGGAATCTATGGCTACACCTTC
TRBJ2-7	few	-	TRBV28	CASSLAGFYEQYF	TGTGCCAGCAGTTTGGCGGGGTTCTACGAGCAGTACTTC
TRBJ2-6	-	-	TRBV29-1	CSVLSGAHSGANVLTF	TGCAGCGTCCTCAGCGGCGCCCACTCTGGGGCCAACGTCCTGACTTTC